A single sample gave rise to the 8 T cell receptor beta chains below, sequenced in a study of vaccination effects on CD4 cells after COVID-19. Isolating CD4+ T cells followed approximately 10 days of culture. Libraries were prepared by immunoSEQ multiplex PCR; TCRdb keeps only in-frame clonotypes and omits some of them. The sample contains 50,000 to 60,000 clones, roughly 80% of which appear only once. What these receptors recognize is not known. Sequences were derived from CD4+ T cells from PBMCs cultured without peptide, sampled before COVID-19 vaccination. The receptors shown here come from a human donor who received a COVID-19 vaccine.

This clone showed up just a few times. This rearrangement joins TRBV6-2 or TRBV6-3 to TRBJ2-2; D remains unclear. The V gene lost 3 bases and the J gene lost 3 bases, with 11 bases spanning the gap. Looked up from germline, CDR1 is MNHEY and CDR2 is SVGEGT. The CDR3 length is 15 residues. CDR3 sequence (DNA): TGTGCCAGCAGTTATGCTACGTCGGACACCGGGGAGCTGTTTTTT. Protein product: CASSYATSDTGELFF.

V gene TRBV6-2 or TRBV6-3 combines with J gene TRBJ2-6; D is ambiguous. The CDR3 covers 14 residues. Per germline, CDR1 MNHEY and CDR2 SVGEGT. Trimming stripped 2 bases from V and 0 bases from J, with 2 bases between. In DNA, the CDR3 is TGTGCCAGCAGTTACAGCTCTGGGGCCAACGTCCTGACTTTC. This translates into CASSYSSGANVLTF.

Details on this clone: Additional DNA sequences in this sample encode the identical CDR3. The chain combines TRBV12-3 or TRBV12-4 with TRBJ1-1; a weak D match, TRBD1 (6 bases). This CDR3 is 13 amino acids long. Trimming cost V 8 bases and J 6 bases, with 16 bases left between them. The CDR3 nucleotides read TGTGCCAGCCTAGGGGGGGTCGGGGCTGAAGCTTTCTTT. Amino acids: CASLGGVGAEAFF.

This clone was detected only a few times. The rearrangement uses TRBV2 and TRBJ1-2, with 7 bases lining up with TRBD1. The CDR3 covers 14 residues. The germline V gene encodes CDR1 SNHLY and CDR2 FYNNEI. V trimming: 2 bases; J trimming: 8 bases; junction bases outside the gene matches: 8. The CDR3: CASSEWWDRGGYTF. CDR3 bases: TGTGCCAGCAGTGAATGGTGGGACAGAGGGGGCTACACCTTC.

This clone was counted between two and nine times. This sequence joins TRBV12-3 or TRBV12-4 and TRBJ1-2, with 7 nucleotides matching TRBD1. This CDR3 is 12 amino acids long. V dropped 7 bases and J dropped 4; count of bases not matched to a gene: 3. CDR3 nucleotide sequence: TGTGCCAGCACACAGGGGACCTATGGCTACACCTTC. Translated: CASTQGTYGYTF.

This sequence joins TRBV4-1 and TRBJ1-2; 7 bases map to TRBD1. Germline lookup yields CDR1 MGHRA and CDR2 YSYEKL. Germline trimming cut 1 base from V and 8 bases from J; bases unmatched to any gene: 10. The CDR3 extends over 15 amino acids. CDR3 sequence (DNA): TGCGCCAGCAGCCAAGTTCAGGGGGATGAGGGCGGCTACACCTTC. Its protein is CASSQVQGDEGGYTF.

This chain connects TRBV28 to TRBJ2-2; no definite D call. Looked up from germline, CDR1 is MDHEN and CDR2 is SYDVKM. V dropped 6 bases and J dropped 2 bases, with 4 bases sitting between them. The CDR3 has 12 residues. The CDR3 is CASSLNTGELFF. The CDR3, as DNA: TGTGCCAGCAGCCTTAACACCGGGGAGCTGTTTTTT.

The CDR3 region is CASSLLAAGSSYEQYV. In DNA form, the CDR3 reads TGTGCCAGCAGCTTATTGGCGGCAGGGAGCTCCTACGAGCAGTACGTC. The rearrangement uses TRBV7-8 and TRBJ2-7, with D possibly called TRBD1 or TRBD2 (5 bases each). This CDR3 is built from 16 residues. Germline CDR1 SGHVS, CDR2 FQNEAQ. Trimming left V 2 bases short and J 0 bases short, with 14 bases between.